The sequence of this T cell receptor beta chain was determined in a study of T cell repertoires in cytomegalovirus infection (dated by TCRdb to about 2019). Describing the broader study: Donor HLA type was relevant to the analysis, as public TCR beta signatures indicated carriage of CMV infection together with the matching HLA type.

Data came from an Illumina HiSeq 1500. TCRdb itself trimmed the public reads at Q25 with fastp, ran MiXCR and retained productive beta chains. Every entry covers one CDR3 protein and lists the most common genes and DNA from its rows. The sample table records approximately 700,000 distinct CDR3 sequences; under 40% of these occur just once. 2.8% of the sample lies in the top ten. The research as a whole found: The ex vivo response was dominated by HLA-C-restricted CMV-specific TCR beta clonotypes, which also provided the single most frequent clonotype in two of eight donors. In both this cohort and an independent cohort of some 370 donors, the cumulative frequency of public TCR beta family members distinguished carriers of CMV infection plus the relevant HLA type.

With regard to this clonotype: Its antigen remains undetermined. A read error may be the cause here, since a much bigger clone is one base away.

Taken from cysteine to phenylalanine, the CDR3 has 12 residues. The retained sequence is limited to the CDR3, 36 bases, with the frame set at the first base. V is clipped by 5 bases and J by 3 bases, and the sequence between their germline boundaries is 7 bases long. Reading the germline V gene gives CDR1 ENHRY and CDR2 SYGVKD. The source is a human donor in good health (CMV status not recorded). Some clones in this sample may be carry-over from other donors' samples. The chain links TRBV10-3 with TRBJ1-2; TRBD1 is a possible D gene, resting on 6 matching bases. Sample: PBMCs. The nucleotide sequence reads TGTGCCATCAGTTGGACAGACTATGGCTACACCTTC. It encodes CAISWTDYGYTF.